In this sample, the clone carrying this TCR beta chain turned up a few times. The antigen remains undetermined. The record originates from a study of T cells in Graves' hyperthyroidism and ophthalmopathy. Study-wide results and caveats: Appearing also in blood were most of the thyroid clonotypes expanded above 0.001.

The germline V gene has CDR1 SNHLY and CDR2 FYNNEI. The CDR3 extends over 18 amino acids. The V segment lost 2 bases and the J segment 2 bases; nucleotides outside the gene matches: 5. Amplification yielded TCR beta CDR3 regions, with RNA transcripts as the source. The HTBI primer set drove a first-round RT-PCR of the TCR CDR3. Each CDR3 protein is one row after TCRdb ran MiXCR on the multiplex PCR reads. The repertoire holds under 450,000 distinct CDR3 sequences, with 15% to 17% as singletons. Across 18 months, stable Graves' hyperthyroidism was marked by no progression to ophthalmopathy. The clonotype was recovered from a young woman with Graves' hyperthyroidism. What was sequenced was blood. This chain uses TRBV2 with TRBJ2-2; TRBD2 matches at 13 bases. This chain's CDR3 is CASSEPLAGGTNTGELFF. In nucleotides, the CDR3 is TGTGCCAGCAGTGAACCACTAGCGGGGGGGACCAACACCGGGGAGCTGTTTTTT.